A selection of T cell receptor beta chains follows, all from one sample in a study of T cells in localized non-small cell lung cancer. Assay: immunoSEQ multiplex PCR; the TCRdb copy retains only in-frame clones and omits some. The sample yields 30,000 to 35,000 clones, 80% to 95% seen once. This specimen was peripheral blood mononuclear cells, taken before any cancer treatment. All receptors come from a female donor aged 60 or older with stage II lung adenocarcinoma. Both conserved end residues are part of each CDR3.

v_call: TRBV6-6; cdr3_aa: CASSTRGASSYEQYF
v_call: TRBV5-4; cdr3_aa: CASSFQVRGGPGGNQPQHF
v_call: TRBV9; cdr3_aa: CASSVGWGGSTEAFF
v_call: TRBV29-1; cdr3_aa: CSVAQGVYGYTF
v_call: TRBV5-1; cdr3_aa: CASSSRGGNAGELFF
v_call: TRBV10-3; cdr3_aa: CAISGNSEAFF
v_call: TRBV28; cdr3_aa: CASSPLTGNQETQYF
v_call: TRBV11-3; cdr3_aa: CASSLVGGIQYF
v_call: TRBV5-1; cdr3_aa: CASSWGQGETQYF
v_call: TRBV28; cdr3_aa: CASSGGRGPGVTEAFF
v_call: TRBV30; cdr3_aa: CAWSARRSSGNTIYF